The T cell receptor (beta chain) described here comes from a study of regulatory T cells in long-lasting Graves disease. The time point denotes: newly diagnosed GD, antithyroid drugs for less than 3 months. PBMC-extracted RNA yielded the TCR library. Germline V gene sequence: CDR1 MNHEY, CDR2 SMNVEV (reference sequence). This CDR3 contains 19 residues. V trimming: 4 bases; J trimming: 4 bases; junction bases outside the gene matches: 13. This clonotype was seen at least ten times. Construction of TCR beta libraries relied on iRepertoire HTBI primers and on Arm-PCR targeting CDR3 regions. TCRdb called the multiplex PCR reads again in MiXCR, with one record for every CDR3 protein. The table has 350,000 to 500,000 distinct CDR3 sequences, roughly 15% seen once. This sample was also put to use in a study of T cells in Graves' hyperthyroidism and ophthalmopathy.

This chain uses TRBV27 with TRBJ2-5, with TRBD2 matching 15 bases. The origin of this receptor is a woman between 50 and 59 years old with Graves disease. The sample was peripheral blood mononuclear cells (PBMCs), taken at new diagnosis, from a patient treated with antithyroid drugs. CDR3 region: CASSSAGLAGGGFVETQYF. The CDR3, as DNA: TGTGCCAGCAGTTCCGCGGGACTAGCGGGAGGTGGGTTCGTAGAGACCCAGTACTTC.